The 26 T cell receptor beta chains reported below all come from one sample, sequenced in a study of cytomegalovirus exposure and HLA in healthy donors. Generated by immunoSEQ multiplex PCR, the TCRdb table keeps only in-frame clones and is missing some. The sample holds nearly 110,000 clones, around 90% seen once. The specimen was PBMCs. The receptors come from a woman aged 18-30 years in good health and CMV-seropositive.

CDR3 region: CASSIPGQETQYF. The DNA of the CDR3 is TGTGCCAGCAGCATACCAGGGCAAGAGACCCAGTACTTC. The rearrangement joins TRBV28 to TRBJ2-5, with D perhaps matching TRBD1 (5 bases). Germline CDR1 is MDHEN and CDR2 is SYDVKM. This CDR3 contains 13 residues. Trimming shortened V by 6 bases and J by 2 bases, and 10 bases separated the two germline ends.

The rearrangement uses TRBV5-4 and TRBJ1-2, with 8 bases fitting TRBD1. The trim removed 1 base at V and 0 bases at J, leaving 2 bases unmatched. CDR1 is SGHNT and CDR2 is YYREEE in the germline V gene (reference sequence). CDR3 length: 15 amino acids. CDR3 residues: CASSLTTGANYGYTF. The CDR3, as DNA: TGTGCCAGCAGCTTGACGACAGGGGCTAACTATGGCTACACCTTC.

The rearrangement joins TRBV6-5 to TRBJ1-1, with 9 bases lining up with TRBD1. The germline V gene encodes CDR1 MNHEY and CDR2 SVGAGI. J lost 4 bases, V lost 2 bases, and 5 bases had no gene match. The CDR3 contains 15 residues. CDR3 loop: CASSYLGQGVTEAFF. The DNA of the CDR3 is TGTGCCAGCAGTTACCTGGGACAGGGAGTCACTGAAGCTTTCTTT.

Here the CDR3 reads CASSVSASGGQSEQFF. The CDR3 nucleotides are TGTGCCAGCAGCGTCTCAGCCTCAGGGGGGCAGAGTGAGCAGTTCTTC. The V gene is TRBV9, the J gene TRBJ2-1; D is possibly TRBD1 (7 bases). CDR3 length: 16 amino acids. Trimming left V 2 bases short and J 9 bases short, with 21 bases between. Germline V gene sequence: CDR1 SGDLS, CDR2 YYNGEE.

The gene calls are TRBV11-2 and TRBJ1-2; 7 bases are shared with TRBD1. Germline values: CDR1 SGHAT, CDR2 FQNNGV. The junction had 3 bases not matched to a gene; V was cut back by 4 bases and J by 4 bases. The CDR3 consists of 13 residues. CDR3 DNA: TGTGCCAGCAGCTCTGACAGGGTCTATGGCTACACCTTC. This sequence encodes CASSSDRVYGYTF. The full variable domain, its missing parts supplied by reference TRBV11-2 and TRBJ1-2, is EAGVAQSPRYKIIEKRQSVAFWCNPISGHATLYWYQQILGQGPKLLIQFQNNGVVDDSQLPKDRFSAERLKGVDSTLKIQPAKLEDSAVYLCASSSDRVYGYTFGSGTRLTVV.

The genes are TRBV18 and TRBJ1-5, with TRBD1 matching 11 bases. Losses at the gene ends were 4 bases for V and 7 bases for J; bases not matched to a gene: 12. The CDR3 totals 17 residues. CDR1 and CDR2 (germline): KGHSH, LQKENI. In nucleotides, the CDR3 is TGTGCCAGCTCACGAGGTGGGACAGGGGGTAGTAGGCAGCCCCAGCATTTT. Protein: CASSRGGTGGSRQPQHF.

The rearrangement links TRBV9 to TRBJ2-3; 10 bases are a match to TRBD2. Germline CDR1 and CDR2: SGDLS and YYNGEE. The V and J ends lost 1 base and 5 bases, in that order; junction bases with no gene match: 7. The CDR3 covers 16 residues. CDR3 DNA sequence: TGTGCCAGCAGCGTACCAGCGGGGGGGCCGAAAGATACGCAGTATTTT. Amino acid sequence: CASSVPAGGPKDTQYF.

The chain couples TRBV10-1 to TRBJ1-6; D unclear. Germline CDR1 and CDR2: WNHNN and SYGVQD (reference sequence). V lost 6 bases to trimming and J lost 11 bases, with 8 bases between them. This CDR3 spans 11 amino acids. CDR3 nucleotides: TGCGCCAGCAGACCGGGTGCACCCCTCCACTTT. Translation: CASRPGAPLHF.

This chain uses TRBV5-6 with TRBJ1-2; 7 nucleotides line up with TRBD1. CDR3 length: 17 amino acids. J gave up 6 bases and V 1 base, and 15 bases lay outside the gene matches. Germline V gives CDR1 SGHDT, CDR2 YYEEEE. CDR3 sequence: CASSLRQGSFTQDGYTF. The CDR3 DNA is TGTGCCAGCAGCTTGAGACAGGGATCATTCACCCAGGATGGCTACACCTTC.

The chain combines TRBV13 with TRBJ1-4, with a tentative D call TRBD1 (5 bases). V was cut by 5 bases and J by 6 bases, with 13 bases left in between. Germline CDR1 PRHDT, CDR2 FYEKMQ (reference sequence). The CDR3 is 14 residues long. The CDR3 DNA follows: TGTGCCAGCAGCCGGGCAGGGAGGGATGAAAAACTGTTTTTT. Protein: CASSRAGRDEKLFF.

The chain links TRBV6-6 to TRBJ2-7, with D uncertain. This CDR3 contains 12 residues. Between the trimmed V and J ends, which lost 2 bases and 4 bases, there was a span of 6 bases. Germline CDR1 and CDR2: MNHNY and SVGAGI (reference sequence). This chain's CDR3 is CASSYVSYEQYF. The CDR3 region has the DNA TGTGCCAGCAGTTACGTGAGTTACGAGCAGTACTTC.

V and J are TRBV2 and TRBJ1-1; 11 nucleotides line up with TRBD1. This CDR3 contains 13 residues. CDR1 is SNHLY, CDR2 FYNNEI, per germline. Trimming removed 4 bases from V and 12 bases from J; junction bases left unmatched: 7. The chain's CDR3 is CASSGGQGGETFF. The CDR3, as DNA: TGTGCCAGCAGTGGGGGACAGGGGGGGGAGACTTTCTTT.

This clone was observed a single time. The chain's CDR3 is CASSLPSGGKGTDTQYF. The CDR3 DNA reads TGCGCCAGCAGCTTGCCTAGCGGGGGCAAGGGCACAGATACGCAGTATTTT. The V gene is TRBV5-1, the J gene TRBJ2-3; TRBD2 aligns across 10 bases. The CDR3 is 17 residues long. Germline lookup yields CDR1 SGHRS and CDR2 YFSETQ. Trimming took 1 base from V and 1 from J; bases not matched to a gene: 6.

This chain joins TRBV6-1 and TRBJ1-2, with D perhaps matching TRBD1 (6 bases). Germline CDR1 and CDR2: MNHNS and SASEGT. The CDR3 spans 15 residues. V lost 2 bases to trimming and J lost 5 bases, with 15 bases between them. CDR3 sequence reads: CASSETQGKGYGYTF. CDR3 DNA: TGTGCCAGCAGTGAAACCCAGGGGAAGGGATATGGCTACACCTTC.

The chain couples TRBV27 to TRBJ2-2; 7 nucleotides agree with TRBD1. CDR1 and CDR2 (germline): MNHEY, SMNVEV (reference sequence). V gave up 7 bases and J gave up 0 bases; unmatched junction bases: 8. The length of the CDR3 is 16 residues. The CDR3 nucleotides read TGTGCCAGCACCCAACCGGGACAGTCGAACACCGGGGAGCTGTTTTTT. Amino acids: CASTQPGQSNTGELFF.

The chain has TRBV10-1 and TRBJ2-4; D is possibly TRBD1 (6 bases). Trimming stripped 0 bases from V and 5 bases from J, with 8 bases between. The CDR3 covers 14 residues. In germline, CDR1 is WNHNN, CDR2 SYGVQD (reference sequence). The CDR3 coding sequence is TGCGCCAGCAGTGAGTCGAACAGGGAAAACATTCAGTACTTC. This gives the protein CASSESNRENIQYF.

The V gene is TRBV30, the J gene TRBJ1-2, with a tentative D call TRBD1 (5 bases). This CDR3 is built from 13 residues. V was cut by 3 bases and J by 8 bases, with 16 bases left in between. Germline V gives CDR1 GTSNPN, CDR2 SVGIG (reference sequence). CDR3 DNA sequence: TGTGCCTGGAGGCCGGCCAGGGCAAAGGGCTACACCTTC. This codes for CAWRPARAKGYTF.

This chain uses TRBV6-5 with TRBJ2-1; tentatively, D is TRBD2 (5 bases). Germline CDR1 and CDR2: MNHEY and SVGAGI. The CDR3 covers 15 residues. V was clipped by 2 bases and J by 2 bases, with 10 bases between them. DNA of the CDR3: TGTGCCAGCAGTTACGGACTGACTACCTACAATGAGCAGTTCTTC. It yields the protein CASSYGLTTYNEQFF.

J is TRBJ1-5 and V is TRBV28; a possible D gene is TRBD1 (6 bases). This CDR3 spans 13 amino acids. V lost 10 bases and J 0 bases, leaving 10 bases between the germline ends. From germline, CDR1 is MDHEN and CDR2 SYDVKM. CDR3 coding DNA: TGTGCCACGGGGGGCCCTAGCAATCAGCCCCAGCATTTT. Translated, it gives CATGGPSNQPQHF.

J is TRBJ2-2 and V is TRBV6-5, with a possible D match to TRBD1 (5 bases). Germline CDR1 MNHEY, CDR2 SVGAGI. CDR3 size: 13 residues. Deletions cut 2 bases from V and 7 bases from J, with 8 bases between. CDR3 region: CASSYGASGELFF. CDR3 bases: TGTGCCAGCAGTTACGGGGCGAGCGGGGAGCTGTTTTTT.

The chain joins TRBV19 to TRBJ1-2, with D maybe TRBD1 (5 bases). The CDR3 covers 17 residues. With 3 bases removed from V and 0 bases from J, the gap between germline ends came to 17 bases. From germline, CDR1 is LNHDA and CDR2 SQIVND (reference sequence). DNA of the CDR3: TGTGCCAGTAGTATCGGGCAGGGACTGATCGCTAACTATGGCTACACCTTC. Protein sequence: CASSIGQGLIANYGYTF.

The chain is built from TRBV11-2 and TRBJ1-2; 11 nucleotides agree with TRBD1. Germline CDR1 and CDR2: SGHAT and FQNNGV. The V segment lost 4 bases and the J segment 7 bases; nucleotides outside the gene matches: 8. The CDR3 is 15 amino acids. The CDR3 region has the DNA TGTGCCAGCAGCTCGACGGGACAGGGGGGTGGTGGCTACACCTTC. Amino acid sequence: CASSSTGQGGGGYTF.

The chain's CDR3 is CASSYTPSGGTEAFF. CDR3 in DNA: TGTGCCAGCAGTTACACACCCTCAGGGGGCACTGAAGCTTTCTTT. The chain employs TRBV6-6 and TRBJ1-1; TRBD1 aligns across 7 bases. The CDR3 contains 15 residues. After removal of 2 bases from V and 4 bases from J, the junction contained 7 bases not matched to a gene. Germline V gene sequence: CDR1 MNHNY, CDR2 SVGAGI (reference sequence).

The V call is TRBV19, the J call TRBJ1-2; tentatively, D is TRBD1 (5 bases). Trimming removed 5 bases at V and 4 bases at J, with 11 bases between. The CDR3 is 13 residues long. CDR1 is LNHDA and CDR2 is SQIVND in the germline V gene (reference sequence). The CDR3 region has the DNA TGTGCCAGTAGTCCCCGGACAAGCTATGGCTACACCTTC. This translates into CASSPRTSYGYTF.

The V gene is TRBV28, the J gene TRBJ2-3; a weak D match, TRBD1 (6 bases). In germline, CDR1 is MDHEN, CDR2 SYDVKM. Trimming left V 5 bases short and J 2 bases short, with 11 bases between. The CDR3 runs 14 residues. CDR3 region: CASSLTGFTDTQYF. The DNA of the CDR3 is TGTGCCAGCAGTCTCACAGGGTTCACAGATACGCAGTATTTT.

CDR3 sequence reads: CASSFTGGWSYNEQFF. The CDR3, as DNA: TGTGCCAGCAGCTTTACAGGGGGTTGGTCCTACAATGAGCAGTTCTTC. The genes are TRBV7-6 and TRBJ2-1, with 8 bases fitting TRBD1. The CDR3 totals 16 residues. The V gene's germline CDR1 is SGHVS and CDR2 FNYEAQ. Unmatched junction bases numbered 5, after V lost 3 bases and J lost 1 base.